This entry lists 30 T cell receptor beta chains sequenced from one sample in a study of T-cell reconstitution after alpha-beta-depleted transplantation in children. The TCRbeta library incorporated unique molecular identifiers. TCRdb re-called the PCR reads through MiXCR, storing one row per CDR3 protein. In the table there are 450,000 to 700,000 distinct CDR3 sequences, 20% to 30% of which are singletons. This specimen consisted of PBMCs, obtained before TCRalphabeta/CD19-depleted stem cell transplant. The receptors stem from a boy under two years old with Wiskott-Aldrich syndrome, due to receive a stem cell transplant.

This clonotype was seen a handful of times. V is TRBV6-5 and J is TRBJ2-5; D may match TRBD1 or TRBD2 (5 bases each). The germline V gene encodes CDR1 MNHEY and CDR2 SVGAGI. CDR3 size: 15 residues. Trimming cost V 0 bases and J 4 bases, with 12 bases left between them. The CDR3 DNA follows: TGTGCCAGCAGTTACTCAGGGGTCACTAGAGAGACCCAGTACTTC. Protein: CASSYSGVTRETQYF.

This clonotype was counted a few times. The chain has TRBV14 and TRBJ1-2; no clear D gene. Germline-derived CDR1 and CDR2 are SGHDN and FVKESK. V lost 6 bases and J lost 4, with 9 bases in between. The CDR3 has 12 residues. The CDR3 region is CASSRTAYGYTF. The CDR3 nucleotides read TGTGCCAGCAGTCGGACCGCCTATGGCTACACCTTC.

In its sample, this clonotype was seen a few times. V is TRBV7-9 and J is TRBJ1-5; unclear D gene. From germline, CDR1 is SEHNR and CDR2 FQNEAQ (reference sequence). This CDR3 spans 13 amino acids. V lost 5 bases and J 5 bases, leaving 10 bases between the germline ends. The CDR3 DNA sequence: TGTGCCAGCAGCCCGGACCTTTATCAGCCCCAGCATTTT. Protein: CASSPDLYQPQHF.

This clonotype was recorded a few times. This chain's CDR3 is CASSLAIGTDTQYF. The CDR3 DNA reads as TGCGCCAGCAGCTTGGCCATCGGCACAGATACGCAGTATTTT. This sequence joins TRBV5-1 and TRBJ2-3; D remains ambiguous. Germline-derived CDR1 and CDR2 are SGHRS and YFSETQ. The V and J ends lost 0 bases and 1 base respectively, with 6 bases between them. This CDR3 comprises 14 residues.

This CDR3 reads CASSAPRSGFSYNEQFF. The CDR3 DNA sequence: TGTGCCAGCAGTGCCCCGCGAAGCGGGTTCTCCTACAATGAGCAGTTCTTC. This chain links TRBV2 with TRBJ2-1; D possibly corresponds to TRBD2 (6 bases). The CDR3 runs to 17 residues. CDR1 is SNHLY and CDR2 is FYNNEI in the germline V gene. V lost 4 bases, J lost 0 bases, and 16 bases lay in between.

This clonotype came up a few times. The chain is built from TRBV5-6 and TRBJ2-2, with TRBD1 identical over 9 bases. The CDR3 totals 16 residues. CDR1 is SGHDT, CDR2 YYEEEE, per germline. V trimming: 0 bases; J trimming: 4 bases; junction bases outside the gene matches: 4. As DNA, the CDR3 is TGTGCCAGCAGCTTGGAAAGGACAGGGGTCACCGGGGAGCTGTTTTTT. Translated: CASSLERTGVTGELFF. The whole variable domain, filled in from reference TRBV5-6 and TRBJ2-2, reads DAGVTQSPTHLIKTRGQQVTLRCSPKSGHDTVSWYQQALGQGPQFIFQYYEEEERQRGNFPDRFSGHQFPNYSSELNVNALLLGDSALYLCASSLERTGVTGELFFGEGSRLTVL.

The chain uses TRBV12-3 or TRBV12-4 and TRBJ2-7; D possibly matches TRBD1 or TRBD2 (5 bases each). The ends were cut back, 0 bases at V and 13 bases at J, with 16 bases in the middle. This CDR3 is 13 amino acids long. The chain's CDR3 is CASSLAGEIWKYF. The CDR3 coding sequence is TGTGCCAGCAGTTTAGCAGGGGAGATATGGAAATACTTC.

The chain links TRBV5-1 to TRBJ2-7; the D gene is possibly TRBD2 (7 bases). V lost 1 base and J 2 bases, leaving 13 bases between the germline ends. Per the germline V gene, CDR1 is SGHRS and CDR2 is YFSETQ. This CDR3 spans 15 amino acids. CDR3 protein: CASSLKGGVTYEQYF. CDR3 in DNA: TGCGCCAGCAGCTTGAAGGGGGGGGTTACCTACGAGCAGTACTTC.

This clonotype was detected a few times. This chain connects TRBV20-1 to TRBJ2-5, with D perhaps TRBD2 (6 bases). Germline values: CDR1 DFQATT, CDR2 SNEGSKA (reference sequence). The CDR3 runs to 15 residues. V lost 3 bases and J lost 5, with 19 bases in between. The chain's CDR3 is CSASYIAGRDETQYF. CDR3 DNA sequence: TGCAGTGCTAGCTATATCGCAGGGCGGGACGAGACCCAGTACTTC.

The chain combines TRBV12-3 or TRBV12-4 with TRBJ1-2; TRBD1 matches 7 bases. The CDR3 is 14 amino acids. Trimming took 5 bases from V and 7 from J; bases not matched to a gene: 10. The CDR3 region has the DNA TGTGCCAGCAGTATAGGGGGCAGGCTAGGTGGCTACACCTTC. Translation gives CASSIGGRLGGYTF.

The rearrangement links TRBV7-2 to TRBJ2-1; D is uncertain. The CDR3 contains 14 residues. Germline V CDR1 and CDR2: SGHTA, FQGNSA. The ends were cut back, 6 bases at V and 3 bases at J, with 12 bases in the middle. The DNA for the CDR3 is TGTGCCAGCAGTGAAGATCCCTTCTACAATGAGCAGTTCTTC. The encoded protein is CASSEDPFYNEQFF.

This clonotype was detected a few times. The V and J genes are TRBV4-1 and TRBJ2-5; 15 bases match TRBD2. CDR1 and CDR2 (germline): MGHRA, YSYEKL. This CDR3 region has 18 residues. After removal of 1 base from V and 5 bases from J, the junction contained 8 bases not matched to a gene. CDR3 sequence: CASSQAPPGTSGRETQYF. The CDR3 nucleotides read TGCGCCAGCAGCCAAGCGCCCCCCGGGACTAGCGGGAGGGAGACCCAGTACTTC.

V gene TRBV10-3 combines with J gene TRBJ2-5; 7 bases line up with TRBD1. Germline V lookup: CDR1 ENHRY, CDR2 SYGVKD. The trim removed 4 bases at V and 4 bases at J, leaving 3 bases unmatched. This CDR3 has 13 residues. In nucleotides, the CDR3 is TGTGCCATCAGTGTAGGGGACAGAGAGACCCAGTACTTC. Its translation is CAISVGDRETQYF.

V and J are TRBV7-9 and TRBJ1-1, with D hard to call. CDR1 is SEHNR, CDR2 FQNEAQ, per germline (reference sequence). The CDR3 is 16 residues long. With 2 bases removed from V and 1 base from J, the gap between germline ends came to 14 bases. As DNA, the CDR3 is TGTGCCAGCAGCTTATACTTGTCACAGAAGAACACTGAAGCTTTCTTT. Translation: CASSLYLSQKNTEAFF. Full variable domain (rest looked up from reference TRBV7-9 and TRBJ1-1): DTGVSQNPRHKITKRGQNVTFRCDPISEHNRLYWYRQTLGQGPEFLTYFQNEAQLEKSRLLSDRFSAERPKGSFSTLEIQRTEQGDSAMYLCASSLYLSQKNTEAFFGQGTRLTVV.

The V gene is TRBV25-1, the J gene TRBJ2-7, with TRBD1 identical over 9 bases. CDR1 MGHDK and CDR2 SYGVNS come from the germline V gene. V trimming: 9 bases; J trimming: 3 bases; junction bases outside the gene matches: 6. This CDR3 comprises 13 residues. The CDR3: CARPGQGFYEQYF. As DNA, the CDR3 is TGTGCCAGACCGGGACAGGGCTTCTACGAGCAGTACTTC.

This chain connects TRBV5-1 to TRBJ2-1; D perhaps matches TRBD2 (6 bases). The CDR3 has 17 residues. In germline, CDR1 is SGHRS, CDR2 YFSETQ. V was pared by 0 bases and J by 0 bases, with 13 bases between. The DNA of the CDR3 is TGCGCCAGCAGCTTGGGTGTCCGGGAGAGCTCCTACAATGAGCAGTTCTTC. Translation gives CASSLGVRESSYNEQFF. Supplemented by reference TRBV5-1 and TRBJ2-1, the full variable domain reads KAGVTQTPRYLIKTRGQQVTLSCSPISGHRSVSWYQQTPGQGLQFLFEYFSETQRNKGNFPGRFSGRQFSNSRSEMNVSTLELGDSALYLCASSLGVRESSYNEQFFGPGTRLTVL.

This clonotype was picked up a small number of times. This rearrangement joins TRBV7-2 to TRBJ2-2; TRBD2 might be the D (5 bases). The CDR3 runs to 15 residues. V was pared by 1 base and J by 5 bases, with 11 bases between. Germline assignment: CDR1 SGHTA and CDR2 FQGNSA. The CDR3 region is CASSLDSAGTGELFF. CDR3 nucleotide sequence: TGTGCCAGCAGCTTAGATAGTGCGGGTACCGGGGAGCTGTTTTTT.

V is TRBV5-1 and J is TRBJ2-1, with D possibly being TRBD2 (6 bases). This CDR3 region has 14 residues. CDR1 SGHRS and CDR2 YFSETQ come from the germline V gene. Trimming stripped 4 bases from V and 2 bases from J, with 10 bases between. Written as DNA, the CDR3 is TGCGCCAGCAGCCGCGGGGAAGCCTACAATGAGCAGTTCTTC. This encodes CASSRGEAYNEQFF.

The chain combines TRBV6-1 with TRBJ2-1, with D unclear. Germline V CDR1 and CDR2: MNHNS, SASEGT. The CDR3 is 16 residues long. V lost 2 bases and J 5 bases, leaving 16 bases between the germline ends. This chain's CDR3 is CASSELVLGFNNEQFF. CDR3 coding DNA: TGTGCCAGCAGTGAACTAGTTTTAGGCTTTAACAATGAGCAGTTCTTC.

V is TRBV27 and J is TRBJ2-1; TRBD2 is a possible D gene (6 bases). V lost 3 bases and J lost 12, with 18 bases in between. The CDR3 sequence is 14 residues long. Germline V gives CDR1 MNHEY, CDR2 SMNVEV (reference sequence). The CDR3 sequence is CASSFLGERGGQFF. CDR3 coding DNA: TGTGCCAGCAGTTTCTTAGGGGAGAGGGGAGGGCAGTTCTTC.

This clonotype has ten or more counts. The rearrangement joins TRBV7-9 to TRBJ2-5; 7 nucleotides align to TRBD2. This CDR3 region has 13 residues. With V trimmed by 6 bases and J by 5 bases, 6 bases remained unmatched. Germline CDR1 and CDR2: SEHNR and FQNEAQ (reference sequence). This CDR3 is CASSLGGKETQYF. For the CDR3, the DNA is TGTGCCAGCAGTTTGGGAGGGAAGGAGACCCAGTACTTC.

J is TRBJ2-7 and V is TRBV7-2, with 7 bases aligning to TRBD2. The germline gives CDR1 SGHTA, CDR2 FQGNSA. V shed 5 bases, J shed 4 bases, and the junction held 11 bases outside the gene matches. The CDR3 consists of 15 residues. CDR3: CASSTHVGGPYEQYF. In nucleotides, the CDR3 is TGTGCCAGCAGCACCCATGTGGGAGGGCCTTACGAGCAGTACTTC.

This chain uses TRBV27 with TRBJ2-1, with D possibly matching TRBD1 (6 bases). The CDR3 extends over 15 amino acids. V lost 2 bases and J lost 2, with 10 bases in between. Looked up from germline, CDR1 is MNHEY and CDR2 is SMNVEV (reference sequence). Written as DNA, the CDR3 is TGTGCCAGCAGTTTAAGGGGGAGCACCTACAATGAGCAGTTCTTC. Translation gives CASSLRGSTYNEQFF.

This chain joins TRBV27 and TRBJ2-7; 10 bases fit TRBD2. CDR3 size: 15 residues. The junction had 1 base not matched to a gene; V was cut back by 2 bases and J by 0 bases. CDR1 MNHEY and CDR2 SMNVEV come from the germline V gene (reference sequence). The CDR3 loop is CASSLGTSVSYEQYF. Here the CDR3 DNA reads TGTGCCAGCAGTTTAGGGACTAGCGTCTCCTACGAGCAGTACTTC.

In its sample, this clonotype was seen a few times. A junction boundary mismatches the germline segment, possibly from a read error. The J gene is TRBJ2-7, the V gene TRBV4-1; D might be TRBD2 (5 bases). Per the germline V gene, CDR1 is MGHRA and CDR2 is YSYEKL. The CDR3 runs 13 residues. The CDR3 DNA reads TGCGCCAGCAGCCAAGATCATTCTAGCAGCCCTATGTTC. The encoded protein is CASSQDHSSSPMF.

This clonotype was counted only a few times. The J gene is TRBJ2-1, the V gene TRBV7-6, with D possibly being TRBD1 (6 bases). The germline V gene encodes CDR1 SGHVS and CDR2 FNYEAQ. V shed 5 bases and J shed 7 bases, with 9 bases lying between them. CDR3 length: 12 residues. CDR3 in amino acids: CASSTGRNEQFF. CDR3 DNA: TGTGCCAGCAGCACAGGGAGAAATGAGCAGTTCTTC.

The chain uses TRBV5-1 and TRBJ2-7; D might be TRBD2 (6 bases). The CDR3 runs 17 residues. The V gene lost 0 bases and the J gene lost 0 bases, with 16 bases spanning the gap. Germline V gene data show CDR1 as SGHRS and CDR2 as YFSETQ. In DNA, the CDR3 is TGCGCCAGCAGCTTGGATGTGTCGGGACTGAACTCCTACGAGCAGTACTTC. Translating gives CASSLDVSGLNSYEQYF.

This clonotype was recorded at least ten times. CDR3 residues: CASSLAAGGPYNEQFF. For the CDR3, the DNA is TGCGCCAGCAGCTTAGCAGCGGGAGGGCCGTACAATGAGCAGTTCTTC. V is TRBV5-1 and J is TRBJ2-1; 10 positions agree with TRBD2. The germline CDR1 and CDR2 sequences are SGHRS and YFSETQ. The junction had 6 bases not matched to a gene; V was cut back by 2 bases and J by 4 bases. The CDR3 loop spans 16 amino acids.

The V gene is TRBV12-3 or TRBV12-4, the J gene TRBJ2-1; 8 nucleotides align to TRBD2. CDR3 length: 16 residues. Trimming at V came to 1 base and at J to 7 bases, leaving 9 bases not matched to a gene. CDR3 nucleotides: TGTGCCAGCAGTTTAGTAGCTGGACTAGCACCTAATGAGCAGTTCTTC. It yields the protein CASSLVAGLAPNEQFF.

The chain recombines TRBV6-4 with TRBJ2-1; 9 positions match TRBD2. V was clipped by 5 bases and J by 9 bases; unmatched bases: 8. The germline CDR1 and CDR2 sequences are MRHNA and SNTAGT. The CDR3 has 14 residues. This CDR3 is CASSPGTSSSEQFF. DNA for the CDR3: TGTGCCAGCAGTCCCGGGACTAGCTCAAGTGAGCAGTTCTTC.